Listed below are T cell receptor beta chains from one sample, sequenced in a study of shared clonotypes between healthy human individuals. The method was immunoSEQ multiplex PCR; TCRdb's version includes in-frame clones alone and lacks a portion of them. The profile shows 1,500,000 or so clones, 97% to 99% of them singletons. Specimen: naive CD4+ T cells sorted from blood. The receptors come from a man between 25 and 39 years old in good health. The CDR3 runs from the conserved cysteine through the conserved F or W. The D gene is left open where the match is weak. Some rows have no size entry. The others give once, few or many, or a class for an expanded clone.

NA	TRBV15	NA	TRBJ1-1	CATSRDGFTEAFF	TGTGCCACCAGCAGAGACGGCTTCACTGAAGCTTTCTTT
TRBD2	TRBV15	NA	TRBJ2-7	CATSSIGGGVYEQYF	TGTGCCACCAGCTCCATCGGGGGAGGGGTCTACGAGCAGTACTTC
NA	TRBV6-5	NA	TRBJ2-2	CASSYSGRGTGELFF	TGTGCCAGCAGTTACTCGGGTCGGGGGACCGGGGAGCTGTTTTTT
TRBD2	TRBV5-4	NA	TRBJ2-3	CASSLYPGTSSKRGTDTQYF	TGTGCCAGCAGCTTGTATCCGGGGACTAGCAGCAAACGGGGCACAGATACGCAGTATTTT
NA	TRBV11-2	NA	TRBJ1-2	CASSSLQGQNYGYTF	TGTGCCAGCAGCTCTTTACAGGGTCAGAACTATGGCTACACCTTC
NA	TRBV7-9	NA	TRBJ2-7	CASSLTGSSYEQYF	TGTGCCAGCAGCCTCACCGGGAGCTCCTACGAGCAGTACTTC
NA	TRBV6-4	NA	TRBJ1-4	CASRGAPGKTNEKLFF	TGTGCCAGCAGGGGGGCCCCCGGGAAGACTAATGAAAAACTGTTTTTT
NA	TRBV5-4	NA	TRBJ2-7	CASSPLPGSYEQYF	TGTGCCAGCAGCCCGCTTCCGGGTTCCTACGAGCAGTACTTC
NA	TRBV25-1	NA	TRBJ2-1	CASSEGGPYNEQFF	TGTGCCAGCAGTGAAGGAGGCCCATACAATGAGCAGTTCTTC
NA	TRBV27	NA	TRBJ1-5	CASSSHTGALGGQPQHF	TGTGCCAGCAGTTCGCATACCGGGGCCCTCGGTGGTCAGCCCCAGCATTTT
TRBD1	TRBV2	NA	TRBJ2-7	CASSALTGGPGEQYF	TGTGCCAGCAGTGCCCTGACAGGGGGTCCGGGTGAGCAGTACTTC
NA	TRBV25-1	NA	TRBJ2-7	CASSEPGLHGQYF	TGTGCCAGCAGTGAGCCAGGCCTACACGGGCAGTACTTC
TRBD2	TRBV10-1	NA	TRBJ2-5	CASSQNVAGGETQYF	TGCGCCAGCAGCCAAAACGTCGCGGGAGGGGAGACCCAGTACTTC
NA	TRBV18	once	TRBJ2-7	CASSPPRTSTYEQYF	TGTGCCAGCTCACCACCGAGGACAAGTACCTACGAGCAGTACTTC
TRBD1	TRBV5-4	NA	TRBJ2-7	CASSLDPGQGLYEQYF	TGTGCCAGCAGCTTGGATCCGGGACAGGGTTTGTACGAGCAGTACTTC
TRBD1	TRBV29-1	NA	TRBJ2-1	CSVGAADRVIFHEQFF	TGCAGCGTGGGCGCTGCGGACAGGGTAATTTTCCATGAGCAGTTCTTC
NA	TRBV11-2	NA	TRBJ1-1	CASSLSTVEAFF	TGTGCCAGCAGCTTAAGTACCGTGGAAGCTTTCTTT
TRBD2	TRBV28	NA	TRBJ2-7	CASSLEREFNEQYF	TGTGCCAGCAGCCTCGAGCGGGAGTTTAACGAGCAGTACTTC
TRBD2	TRBV4-2	NA	TRBJ2-7	CASSHPGTSVYEQYF	TGTGCCAGCAGCCACCCCGGGACTAGCGTCTACGAGCAGTACTTC
NA	TRBV11-2	NA	TRBJ2-7	CASSQLRTDFYEQYF	TGTGCCAGCAGCCAACTTAGAACAGACTTCTACGAGCAGTACTTC
NA	TRBV18	NA	TRBJ2-4	CASSPIPKTGHKNIQYF	TGTGCCAGCTCACCTATTCCTAAAACGGGACACAAAAACATTCAGTACTTC
TRBD1	TRBV7-9	NA	TRBJ1-1	CASSGKLRDREIFEAFF	TGTGCCAGCAGCGGGAAGCTCCGGGACAGGGAGATATTTGAAGCTTTCTTT
NA	TRBV9	NA	TRBJ2-3	CASSSRTRFTDTQYF	TGTGCCAGCAGCTCAAGAACTAGGTTCACAGATACGCAGTATTTT
NA	TRBV27	NA	TRBJ1-5	CASSRQAGLNQPQHF	TGTGCCAGCAGTCGGCAGGCAGGACTGAATCAGCCCCAGCATTTT
NA	TRBV28	NA	TRBJ1-1	CASSLTDQGRITEAFF	TGTGCCAGCAGCCTTACAGACCAGGGGCGAATCACTGAAGCTTTCTTT
TRBD2	TRBV5-1	NA	TRBJ2-3	CATGWEGTDTQYF	TGCGCCACAGGGTGGGAGGGGACAGATACGCAGTATTTT
TRBD1	TRBV28	NA	TRBJ2-4	CASSPGGRIGIQYF	TGTGCCAGCAGTCCAGGGGGCCGCATCGGCATTCAGTACTTC
NA	TRBV2	NA	TRBJ2-2	CASRISGVRAGELFF	TGTGCCAGCAGGATTTCAGGGGTTAGGGCCGGGGAGCTGTTTTTT
TRBD2	TRBV11-2	NA	TRBJ2-5	CASSFPATSVNYQETQYF	TGTGCCAGCAGCTTTCCAGCGACTAGCGTGAATTACCAAGAGACCCAGTACTTC
TRBD2	TRBV11-3	NA	TRBJ2-5	CASSRGLAGEETQYF	TGTGCCAGCAGCCGGGGACTAGCGGGAGAAGAGACCCAGTACTTC
NA	TRBV7-2	NA	TRBJ2-1	CASSRKGWNNEQFF	TGTGCCAGCAGCCGAAAGGGGTGGAACAATGAGCAGTTCTTC
NA	TRBV5-1	NA	TRBJ2-5	CASSHLTGPQETQYF	TGCGCCAGCAGCCACCTGACAGGACCCCAAGAGACCCAGTACTTC
NA	TRBV10-3	NA	TRBJ2-5	CAISESTGYQETQYF	TGTGCCATCAGTGAGTCGACGGGGTACCAAGAGACCCAGTACTTC
NA	TRBV20-1	NA	TRBJ2-1	CSAQLGSEQFF	TGCAGTGCTCAGTTGGGTAGCGAGCAGTTCTTC
NA	TRBV5-1	NA	TRBJ2-7	CASSLFGRDTYEQYF	TGCGCCAGCAGCTTGTTCGGCAGGGACACCTACGAGCAGTACTTC
NA	TRBV19	NA	TRBJ2-5	CASSIDGNTETQYF	TGTGCCAGTAGTATAGATGGGAATACGGAGACCCAGTACTTC
TRBD1	TRBV25-1	few	TRBJ1-2	CASSEYRQGAGYTF	TGTGCCAGCAGTGAATATCGGCAGGGGGCTGGCTACACCTTC
NA	TRBV15	NA	TRBJ2-3	CATSKHTDTQYF	TGTGCCACCAGCAAACACACAGATACGCAGTATTTT
NA	TRBV18	NA	TRBJ2-6	CASSPLQVRIFSGANVLTF	TGTGCCAGCTCACCACTTCAGGTCCGTATTTTCTCTGGGGCCAACGTCCTGACTTTC
NA	TRBV2	NA	TRBJ1-5	CATRSGVNQPQHF	TGTGCCACTAGGTCAGGGGTCAATCAGCCCCAGCATTTT
NA	TRBV25-1	NA	TRBJ1-1	CASRRVGARGNTEAFF	TGTGCCAGCCGACGAGTGGGGGCGCGTGGGAACACTGAAGCTTTCTTT
TRBD1	TRBV11-2	NA	TRBJ2-5	CASRPSPGTGGRETQYF	TGTGCCAGCAGGCCAAGTCCCGGGACAGGGGGACGGGAGACCCAGTACTTC
NA	TRBV29-1	NA	TRBJ2-3	CSVGSGARTDTQYF	TGCAGCGTTGGGTCAGGGGCAAGAACAGATACGCAGTATTTT
TRBD1	TRBV29-1	NA	TRBJ1-5	CSATGGLNQPQHF	TGCAGCGCGACAGGGGGCCTCAATCAGCCCCAGCATTTT
NA	TRBV7-3	NA	TRBJ2-1	CASSLGRAKSEQFF	TGTGCCAGCAGCTTAGGACGGGCTAAGAGTGAGCAGTTCTTC